This T cell receptor beta chain came from a study of blood T cell repertoires in COVID-19. In the study overall: Samples came from the United States, Italy and Spain, spanning acute and convalescent COVID-19. PBMCs, B-cell-depleted T cells, or T cells provided the cDNA or gDNA that made up the material.

Per the germline V gene, CDR1 is MNHEY and CDR2 is SMNVEV (reference sequence). The CDR3 covers 19 residues. The trim removed 5 bases at V and 4 bases at J, leaving 18 bases unmatched. Which cohort a participant joined came from the clinical history participants gave. Original processing methods: Amplification of reference gene primers provided the estimated nucleated cell counts. Sequencing was performed with immunoSEQ multiplex PCR; in TCRdb, only in-frame clones are kept and a portion is missing. V and J calls and clone size are given by that table; D and trimming were obtained from the DNA. There are about 150,000 clones in the sample; over 80% occur only once, and about 5.2% lies in the top ten.

The clonotype originates from a man in his 70s who had been exposed to COVID-19. The specimen sequenced was PBMCs or T cells enriched from blood (not recorded which). V usage is TRBV27 and J usage is TRBJ2-2; TRBD2 matches at 8 bases. The CDR3 coding sequence is TGTGCCAGCAGTAAGGGAAGGATAGCGGGGCCTCCTGGCACCGGGGAGCTGTTTTTT. Its translation: CASSKGRIAGPPGTGELFF.